These 2 T cell receptor beta chains originate from one sample sequenced in a study of identical twins. TCRdb re-analysed the 5' RACE reads in MiXCR, keeping a single row per CDR3 protein. This sample has around 250,000 distinct CDR3 sequences, with around 8.3% found just once. These data also featured in a second study, about yellow fever vaccine responses in identical twins.

Sequencing was performed on CD8+ T cells sorted from blood. The receptors here all came from a woman aged 18-29 years in good health.

At least ten counts were recorded for this clonotype. This chain uses TRBV25-1 with TRBJ2-1, with 10 bases matching TRBD1. CDR1 is MGHDK, CDR2 SYGVNS, per germline. The CDR3 has 15 amino acids. The V segment lost 3 bases and the J segment 3 bases; nucleotides outside the gene matches: 2. The CDR3 nucleotides are TGTGCCAGCAGTGACCGGGACAGGGGCTACAATGAGCAGTTCTTC. This translates into CASSDRDRGYNEQFF. The variable domain in full, with the rest retrieved from reference TRBV25-1 and TRBJ2-1, is EADIYQTPRYLVIGTGKKITLECSQTMGHDKMYWYQQDPGMELHLIHYSYGVNSTEKGDLSSESTVSRIRTEHFPLTLESARPSHTSQYLCASSDRDRGYNEQFFGPGTRLTVL.

This clonotype was found many times. The CDR3 here is CASSLSGPGASYEQYF. In DNA form, the CDR3 reads TGTGCCAGCAGTTTATCCGGACCCGGGGCCTCCTACGAGCAGTACTTC. The chain recombines TRBV27 with TRBJ2-7; tentatively, D is TRBD1 or TRBD2 (5 bases each). The V end was cut by 0 bases, the J end by 0 bases, with 12 bases between. Looked up from germline, CDR1 is MNHEY and CDR2 is SMNVEV (reference sequence). The CDR3 runs 16 residues.